This TCR beta chain was captured by sequencing in a study of neurological immune-mediated disorders. TCRdb reprocessed the 5' RACE reads with MiXCR, giving one entry per CDR3 protein. The data hold tens of thousands of distinct CDR3 sequences, with 3.4% observed a single time. The CDR3 loop spans 15 amino acids. CDR1 LNHNV and CDR2 YYDKDF come from the germline V gene (reference sequence). V lost 3 bases, J lost 3 bases, and 6 bases stayed unmatched. This clonotype was seen repeatedly, ten times or more. This chain uses TRBV15 with TRBJ2-7, with 9 nucleotides matching TRBD1. The sequencing input was PBMCs. The sequence was collected from a man aged 35 to 55 with multiple sclerosis. Here the CDR3 DNA reads TGTGCCACCAGCAGGGAGACAGGGGGAAGCTACGAGCAGTACTTC. It specifies CATSRETGGSYEQYF.